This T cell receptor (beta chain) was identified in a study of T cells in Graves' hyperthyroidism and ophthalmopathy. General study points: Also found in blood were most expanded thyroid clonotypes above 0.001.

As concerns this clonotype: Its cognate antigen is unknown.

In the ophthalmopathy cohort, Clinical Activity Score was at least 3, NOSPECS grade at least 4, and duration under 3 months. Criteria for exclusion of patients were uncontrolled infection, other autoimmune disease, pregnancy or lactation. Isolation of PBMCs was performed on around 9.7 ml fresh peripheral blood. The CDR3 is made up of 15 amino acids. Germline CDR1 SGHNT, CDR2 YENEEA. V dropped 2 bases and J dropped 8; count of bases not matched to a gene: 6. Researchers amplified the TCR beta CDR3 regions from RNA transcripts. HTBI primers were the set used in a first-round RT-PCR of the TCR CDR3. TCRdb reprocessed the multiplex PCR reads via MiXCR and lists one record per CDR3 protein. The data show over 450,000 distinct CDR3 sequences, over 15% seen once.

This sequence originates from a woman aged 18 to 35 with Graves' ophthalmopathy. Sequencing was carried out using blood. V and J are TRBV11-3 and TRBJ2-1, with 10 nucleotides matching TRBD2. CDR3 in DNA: TGTGCCAGCAGCTTACAGACTAGCGGGTCCCATGAGCAGTTCTTC. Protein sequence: CASSLQTSGSHEQFF.